One and the same sample provided the 32 T cell receptor beta chains below, sequenced in a study of blood T cell repertoires in COVID-19. Assay: immunoSEQ multiplex PCR; the TCRdb copy retains only in-frame clones and omits some. Of some 300,000 clones in the sample, 70% to 90% are singletons; the top ten hold 5.5% to 8%. The sequencing input was peripheral blood. The source of these receptors is a woman in her forties or fifties with COVID-19, enrolled during active disease.

The chain has TRBV5-6 and TRBJ2-3; D remains ambiguous. Trimming left V 1 base short and J 2 bases short, with 8 bases between. Germline V gene lookup returns CDR1 SGHDT and CDR2 YYEEEE. This CDR3 comprises 14 residues. The CDR3 nucleotides are TGTGCCAGCAGCTTGTCCGGTCCCACAGATACGCAGTATTTT. Amino acid sequence: CASSLSGPTDTQYF.

This rearrangement joins TRBV27 to TRBJ2-1; TRBD2 matches at 8 bases. With V trimmed by 6 bases and J by 4 bases, 11 bases remained unmatched. Germline V gene sequence: CDR1 MNHEY, CDR2 SMNVEV (reference sequence). The CDR3 runs to 16 residues. CDR3 residues: CASRTTSGGAYNEQFF. The CDR3 DNA is TGTGCCAGCAGGACAACCAGCGGGGGCGCATACAATGAGCAGTTCTTC.

The chain has TRBV5-1 and TRBJ2-2, with a weak D call TRBD2 (6 bases). CDR1 is SGHRS, CDR2 YFSETQ, per germline. The CDR3 loop spans 16 amino acids. Trimming shortened V by 1 base and J by 5 bases, and 15 bases separated the two germline ends. The CDR3 bases are TGCGCCAGCAGCTTGAGGGGCGGGACCGATACCGGGGAGCTGTTTTTT. Translating gives CASSLRGGTDTGELFF. Full variable domain (missing parts from reference TRBV5-1 and TRBJ2-2): KAGVTQTPRYLIKTRGQQVTLSCSPISGHRSVSWYQQTPGQGLQFLFEYFSETQRNKGNFPGRFSGRQFSNSRSEMNVSTLELGDSALYLCASSLRGGTDTGELFFGEGSRLTVL.

The V and J genes are TRBV7-3 and TRBJ1-3; possibly TRBD1 for D (5 bases). CDR1 SGHTA and CDR2 FQGTGA come from the germline V gene. The CDR3 length is 15 residues. Trimming shortened V by 1 base and J by 1 base, and 8 bases separated the two germline ends. In nucleotides, the CDR3 is TGTGCCAGCAGCTTAATCGGGGGGTCTGGAAACACCATATATTTT. This encodes CASSLIGGSGNTIYF.

The sample holds one count of this clone. The V gene is TRBV15, the J gene TRBJ2-1; 7 nucleotides agree with TRBD2. This CDR3 is built from 15 residues. With V trimmed by 2 bases and J by 4 bases, 5 bases remained unmatched. Germline V gene lookup returns CDR1 LNHNV and CDR2 YYDKDF (reference sequence). The CDR3 loop is CATSRPSGKYNEQFF. The CDR3 DNA reads TGTGCCACCAGCAGACCAAGCGGGAAATACAATGAGCAGTTCTTC.

This clone was found a few times. This sequence joins TRBV7-2 and TRBJ1-5; 8 bases map to TRBD1. The CDR3 spans 15 residues. The V gene end was trimmed by 3 bases and the J gene end by 7 bases; junction bases not matched to a gene: 8. The V gene's germline CDR1 is SGHTA and CDR2 FQGNSA. CDR3 sequence: CASSLQAQGDQPQHF. In DNA, the CDR3 is TGTGCCAGCAGCTTGCAAGCACAGGGGGACCAGCCCCAGCATTTT.

The rearrangement uses TRBV5-1 and TRBJ1-2; D gene unclear. Germline loops: CDR1 SGHRS, CDR2 YFSETQ. V lost 0 bases and J lost 9, with 9 bases in between. The CDR3 length is 12 residues. DNA for the CDR3: TGCGCCAGCAGCTTGGCCGACAAGAGCTACACCTTC. Translated, it gives CASSLADKSYTF.

The gene calls are TRBV13 and TRBJ1-3, with TRBD1 matching over 8 bases. Trimming cost V 2 bases and J 4 bases; bases outside gene matches: 7. This CDR3 has 16 residues. Germline V CDR1 and CDR2: PRHDT, FYEKMQ (reference sequence). The CDR3 is CASSLSVGTGGNTIYF. The CDR3 bases are TGTGCCAGCAGCTTATCGGTTGGGACAGGAGGAAACACCATATATTTT.

This clone was recorded a few times. The rearrangement uses TRBV27 and TRBJ2-7; D not resolved. The CDR3 length is 13 residues. Per the germline V gene, CDR1 is MNHEY and CDR2 is SMNVEV (reference sequence). V lost 1 base to trimming and J lost 5 bases, with 9 bases between them. CDR3 loop: CASSLFGFDEQYF. CDR3 coding DNA: TGTGCCAGCAGTTTATTTGGCTTCGACGAGCAGTACTTC.

J is TRBJ2-7 and V is TRBV3-1 (or the pseudogene TRBV3-2); D might be TRBD1 (6 bases). Trimming cost V 4 bases and J 4 bases, with 20 bases left between them. Germline lookup yields CDR1 LGHDT and CDR2 YNNKEL (reference sequence). The CDR3 consists of 16 residues. The CDR3 protein is CASSRMAVGHRYEQYF. As DNA, the CDR3 is TGTGCCAGCAGCCGAATGGCCGTGGGACATCGATACGAGCAGTACTTC.

The chain couples TRBV24-1 to TRBJ2-6; no definite D call. The CDR3 length is 15 residues. The V gene lost 1 base and the J gene lost 2 bases, with 5 bases spanning the gap. CDR1 and CDR2 from the germline V gene are KGHDR and SFDVKD. CDR3 bases: TGTGCCACCAGTGATTTCACGGCTGGGGCCAACGTCCTGACTTTC. This encodes CATSDFTAGANVLTF.

The gene calls are TRBV11-2 and TRBJ1-2; no clear D. CDR1 and CDR2 from the germline V gene are SGHAT and FQNNGV. V shed 2 bases and J shed 6 bases, with 7 bases lying between them. The CDR3 spans 12 residues. The CDR3 reads CASSLSADGYTF. The CDR3 nucleotides read TGTGCCAGCAGCTTAAGTGCGGATGGCTACACCTTC.

The chain has TRBV7-6 and TRBJ1-2, with a tentative D call TRBD1 (6 bases). The CDR3 spans 16 residues. The V end was cut by 0 bases, the J end by 1 base, with 12 bases between. CDR1 and CDR2 (germline): SGHVS, FNYEAQ. The chain's CDR3 is CASSLASKGDNYGYTF. CDR3 DNA: TGTGCCAGCAGCTTAGCCTCCAAGGGGGATAACTATGGCTACACCTTC.

In its sample, this clone was seen once. The V call is TRBV7-3, the J call TRBJ2-5, with 7 bases fitting TRBD2. The CDR3 runs 17 residues. Per germline, CDR1 SGHTA and CDR2 FQGTGA. The V and J ends lost 2 bases and 4 bases, in that order; junction bases with no gene match: 13. The CDR3 loop reads CASSLGYGGGPGETQYF. The CDR3, as DNA: TGTGCCAGCAGCTTAGGTTATGGGGGAGGGCCAGGAGAGACCCAGTACTTC.

On this clone: One end of the junction does not line up with germline, which may come from a read error. J is TRBJ2-7 and V is TRBV7-8; 10 bases map to TRBD1. This CDR3 is built from 11 residues. Germline V gene lookup returns CDR1 SGHVS and CDR2 FQNEAQ. The CDR3 DNA follows: TGTGCCAGCAGCGACAGGGGGCTTATGCACTTC. This translates into CASSDRGLMHF.

The chain recombines TRBV7-9 with TRBJ2-7; tentative D call: TRBD2 (5 bases). Germline V gene data show CDR1 as SEHNR and CDR2 as FQNEAQ (reference sequence). The CDR3 extends over 14 amino acids. Trimming pared 2 bases from V and 3 bases from J, leaving 11 bases between. The CDR3 region has the DNA TGTGCCAGCAGCTTATCGGGATTTTTCTACGAGCAGTACTTC. Its translation is CASSLSGFFYEQYF.

Only one count was recorded for this clone. The gene calls are TRBV5-1 and TRBJ2-5; the match to TRBD2 covers 7 bases. In germline, CDR1 is SGHRS, CDR2 YFSETQ. This CDR3 is 15 amino acids long. V gave up 4 bases and J gave up 0 bases; unmatched junction bases: 6. The DNA for the CDR3 is TGCGCCAGCAGCCCACTGGGGGGGTACCAAGAGACCCAGTACTTC. It yields the protein CASSPLGGYQETQYF.

This chain uses TRBV6-4 with TRBJ2-1, with 7 bases that match TRBD1. V was pared by 4 bases and J by 0 bases, with 0 bases of the junction left unmatched. The CDR3 contains 14 residues. The germline gives CDR1 MRHNA, CDR2 SNTAGT. The DNA of the CDR3 is TGTGCCAGCAGTGGGGACAGCTCCTACAATGAGCAGTTCTTC. Encoded protein: CASSGDSSYNEQFF.

This rearrangement joins TRBV18 to TRBJ1-2; a possible D gene is TRBD1 (6 bases). This CDR3 spans 13 amino acids. The V gene lost 6 bases and the J gene lost 8 bases, with 16 bases spanning the gap. Germline V gene data show CDR1 as KGHSH and CDR2 as LQKENI. Written as DNA, the CDR3 is TGTGCCAGCTCCCCGACAGGATCCAGGGGCTACACCTTC. Translation: CASSPTGSRGYTF.

The chain links TRBV6-6 to TRBJ1-5; 7 bases are shared with TRBD1. V lost 4 bases to trimming and J lost 6 bases; unmatched junction nucleotides: 12. The germline V gene has CDR1 MNHNY and CDR2 SVGAGI (reference sequence). The CDR3 has 16 amino acids. For the CDR3, the DNA is TGTGCCAGCAGTTTCGGAACAGGGGACCCTAGTCAGCCCCAGCATTTT. Translating gives CASSFGTGDPSQPQHF.

For the CDR3, the DNA is TGTGCCAGCAGCGGCGAGAGGTACGAGCAGTACTTC. As protein: CASSGERYEQYF. The chain joins TRBV11-3 to TRBJ2-7; D is uncertain. V gave up 5 bases and J gave up 4 bases, with 9 bases separating them. Per germline, CDR1 SGHNT and CDR2 YENEEA. This CDR3 has 12 amino acids.

This chain joins TRBV11-3 and TRBJ2-7; TRBD2 matches at 7 bases. The V and J ends lost 5 bases and 7 bases, in that order; junction bases with no gene match: 17. This CDR3 contains 16 residues. The germline V gene encodes CDR1 SGHNT and CDR2 YENEEA. Written as DNA, the CDR3 is TGTGCCAGCAGCCCTAACGGGCCCGTGGGAGGGGAAGAGCAGTACTTC. It codes for CASSPNGPVGGEEQYF.

V is TRBV7-9 and J is TRBJ1-1; 7 bases are shared with TRBD1. V shed 3 bases, J shed 5 bases, and the junction held 9 bases outside the gene matches. Germline CDR1 and CDR2: SEHNR and FQNEAQ (reference sequence). The CDR3 consists of 15 residues. Written as DNA, the CDR3 is TGTGCCAGCAGCTTCGGACAGGCTGGGAAAACTGAAGCTTTCTTT. The encoded protein is CASSFGQAGKTEAFF.

The chain carries TRBV7-9 and TRBJ1-1; D gene ambiguous. In germline, CDR1 is SEHNR, CDR2 FQNEAQ (reference sequence). The CDR3 runs to 13 residues. With 3 bases removed from V and 0 bases from J, the gap between germline ends came to 5 bases. The CDR3 is CASSFSMNTEAFF. The CDR3 bases are TGTGCCAGCAGCTTTTCTATGAACACTGAAGCTTTCTTT.

The chain uses TRBV4-2 and TRBJ2-7; TRBD2 aligns across 10 bases. The germline V gene encodes CDR1 LGHNA and CDR2 YNFKEQ. The CDR3 loop spans 15 amino acids. V shed 4 bases, J shed 2 bases, and the junction held 5 bases outside the gene matches. This chain's CDR3 is CASSPTSGDTYEQYF. CDR3 in DNA: TGTGCCAGCAGCCCCACTAGCGGGGATACCTACGAGCAGTACTTC.

The gene calls are TRBV6-2 or TRBV6-3 and TRBJ1-5; D possibly corresponds to TRBD1 (5 bases). The CDR3 is 12 amino acids. Trimming stripped 4 bases from V and 10 bases from J, with 11 bases between. Germline lookup yields CDR1 MNHEY and CDR2 SVGEGT. The CDR3 protein is CASSSTGQPQHF. The CDR3 region has the DNA TGTGCCAGCAGTTCTACAGGACAACCCCAGCATTTT.

The gene calls are TRBV5-4 and TRBJ2-2, with TRBD1 identical over 8 bases. Germline values: CDR1 SGHNT, CDR2 YYREEE (reference sequence). This CDR3 has 19 residues. The trim removed 0 bases at V and 4 bases at J, leaving 14 bases unmatched. The DNA for the CDR3 is TGTGCCAGCAGCTTGGCTTTCCGGGGTCGACAGGGGCGCACCGGGGAGCTGTTTTTT. Protein product: CASSLAFRGRQGRTGELFF.

The V gene is TRBV6-5, the J gene TRBJ2-5, with TRBD1 matching 7 bases. V lost 6 bases and J lost 3; bases outside the gene matches: 10. Germline V CDR1 and CDR2: MNHEY, SVGAGI. CDR3 size: 15 residues. The CDR3 spells CASRLLSTGEETQYF. The CDR3 region has the DNA TGTGCCAGCAGACTATTATCCACAGGGGAAGAGACCCAGTACTTC.

V gene TRBV5-1 combines with J gene TRBJ2-6, with 9 bases that match TRBD1. Germline assignment: CDR1 SGHRS and CDR2 YFSETQ. V lost 2 bases and J lost 0; bases outside the gene matches: 12. The CDR3 covers 20 residues. CDR3 sequence: CASSLGKGTGHRSGANVLTF. CDR3 DNA: TGCGCCAGCAGCTTAGGAAAGGGGACAGGGCATCGCTCTGGGGCCAACGTCCTGACTTTC.

The genes are TRBV30 and TRBJ2-6; D is unresolved. The CDR3 length is 16 residues. CDR1 is GTSNPN and CDR2 is SVGIG in the germline V gene (reference sequence). Trimming cost V 1 base and J 2 bases, with 12 bases left between them. DNA of the CDR3: TGTGCCTGGAGTGGTTTGTACAGAGCTGGGGCCAACGTCCTGACTTTC. Protein: CAWSGLYRAGANVLTF.

The chain uses TRBV27 and TRBJ2-3; 9 bases match TRBD2. CDR1 and CDR2 (germline): MNHEY, SMNVEV (reference sequence). The length of the CDR3 is 16 residues. Trimming took 6 bases from V and 3 from J; bases not matched to a gene: 10. The CDR3 sequence: CASSATTSGDTDTQYF. CDR3 sequence (DNA): TGTGCCAGCAGCGCGACGACTAGCGGAGATACAGATACGCAGTATTTT.

The chain is built from TRBV19 and TRBJ2-7; a weak D match, TRBD2 (5 bases). Trimming removed 6 bases from V and 4 bases from J, with 19 bases in between. The CDR3 spans 15 residues. The germline CDR1 and CDR2 sequences are LNHDA and SQIVND (reference sequence). This CDR3 is CASRSRPTRGYEQYF. DNA for the CDR3: TGTGCCAGTAGATCCAGACCCACGAGAGGGTACGAGCAGTACTTC. Filled out from reference TRBV19 and TRBJ2-7, the complete variable domain reads DGGITQSPKYLFRKEGQNVTLSCEQNLNHDAMYWYRQDPGQGLRLIYYSQIVNDFQKGDIAEGYSVSREKKESFPLTVTSAQKNPTAFYLCASRSRPTRGYEQYFGPGTRLTVT.